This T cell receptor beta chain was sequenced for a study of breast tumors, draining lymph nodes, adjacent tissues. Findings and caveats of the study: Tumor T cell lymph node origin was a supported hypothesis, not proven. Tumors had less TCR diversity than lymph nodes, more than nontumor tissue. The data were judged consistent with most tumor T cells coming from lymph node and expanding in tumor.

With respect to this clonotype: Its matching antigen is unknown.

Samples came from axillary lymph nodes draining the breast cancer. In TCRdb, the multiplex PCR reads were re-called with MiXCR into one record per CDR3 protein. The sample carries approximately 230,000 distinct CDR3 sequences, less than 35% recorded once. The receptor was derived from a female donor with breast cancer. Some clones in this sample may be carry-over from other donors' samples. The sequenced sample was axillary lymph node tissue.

The chain's CDR3 is CSASGPTGSETQYF. Written as DNA, the CDR3 is TGCAGTGCTAGTGGGCCGACAGGGTCAGAGACCCAGTACTTC. The V and J genes are TRBV20-1 and TRBJ2-5, with 7 bases that match TRBD1. This CDR3 contains 14 residues. V shed 3 bases, J shed 4 bases, and the junction held 8 bases outside the gene matches. CDR1 is DFQATT, CDR2 SNEGSKA, per germline (reference sequence).